Listed here are 29 T cell receptor beta chains from one sample, sequenced in a study of neurological immune-mediated disorders. One entry per CDR3 protein results from TCRdb running MiXCR on the 5' RACE reads. The sample shows 65,000 to 95,000 distinct CDR3 sequences, 4.5% to 6.5% of them seen only once. Sequenced: PBMCs. These receptors were obtained from a woman in her twenties or thirties with multiple sclerosis.

This clonotype was counted at least ten times. The chain employs TRBV10-3 and TRBJ2-5, with 8 bases lining up with TRBD2. Germline values: CDR1 ENHRY, CDR2 SYGVKD. The CDR3 sequence is 13 residues long. The V segment lost 6 bases and the J segment 4 bases; nucleotides outside the gene matches: 4. The CDR3 region has the DNA TGTGCCATCAGCGGGGGGGCCAGAGAGACCCAGTACTTC. It yields the protein CAISGGARETQYF.

This clonotype showed up many times. The chain is built from TRBV6-6 and TRBJ1-5; D possibly corresponds to TRBD1 (5 bases). This CDR3 is 15 amino acids long. The germline V gene encodes CDR1 MNHNY and CDR2 SVGAGI (reference sequence). The V gene lost 4 bases and the J gene lost 7 bases, with 17 bases spanning the gap. CDR3 bases: TGTGCCAGCAGTTCCGGGACCCCCCGACGACAGCCCCAGCATTTT. Protein: CASSSGTPRRQPQHF.

This clonotype was seen many times. A much larger clone lies a single base off, so this may be a read error. J is TRBJ2-5 and V is TRBV7-2, with D possibly matching TRBD1 (6 bases). The CDR3 loop spans 16 amino acids. Germline CDR1 SGHTA, CDR2 FQGNSA. CDR3 nucleotide sequence: TGTGCCAGCACCTCCCGAGGGGGAAAGGGTCAAGGGACCCAGTACTTC. Protein product: CASTSRGGKGQGTQYF.

This clonotype was seen at least ten times. The chain has TRBV5-5 and TRBJ1-1, with D tentatively TRBD1 (5 bases). Germline V CDR1 and CDR2: SGHKS, YYEKEE (reference sequence). The CDR3 has 14 amino acids. Between the trimmed V and J ends, which lost 2 bases and 4 bases, there was a span of 12 bases. CDR3 region: CASSFGGVGTEAFF. In DNA, the CDR3 is TGTGCCAGCAGCTTTGGAGGGGTGGGCACTGAAGCTTTCTTT.

This clonotype occurred many times. The J gene is TRBJ1-2, the V gene TRBV5-1, with no clear D. CDR1 and CDR2 from the germline V gene are SGHRS and YFSETQ. Deletions cut 0 bases from V and 3 bases from J, with 12 bases between. This CDR3 has 15 residues. CDR3 coding DNA: TGCGCCAGCAGCTTGGACGCAGAGCACTACTATGGCTACACCTTC. Encoded protein: CASSLDAEHYYGYTF.

Many counts were recorded for this clonotype. V is TRBV6-5 and J is TRBJ1-4; D unclear. Germline V CDR1 and CDR2: MNHEY, SVGAGI. The CDR3 contains 16 residues. With 2 bases removed from V and 0 bases from J, the gap between germline ends came to 10 bases. CDR3 DNA: TGTGCCAGCAGTTACCGGGCAGGCGCAACTAATGAAAAACTGTTTTTT. Its protein product is CASSYRAGATNEKLFF.

This clonotype was detected only a few times. The chain employs TRBV4-2 and TRBJ1-2; D might be TRBD1 (6 bases). CDR1 and CDR2 (germline): LGHNA, YNFKEQ. The CDR3 has 16 residues. V was cut by 0 bases and J by 6 bases, with 17 bases left in between. CDR3 sequence: CASSQDEEGVNDGYTF. The CDR3 bases are TGTGCCAGCAGCCAAGATGAGGAGGGGGTAAACGATGGCTACACCTTC.

Only a few counts were recorded for this clonotype. This chain joins TRBV29-1 and TRBJ2-3; perhaps TRBD2 as D (5 bases). The CDR3 contains 12 residues. From germline, CDR1 is SQVTM and CDR2 ANQGSEA. The V and J ends lost 3 bases and 1 base respectively, with 5 bases between them. Here the CDR3 reads CSVERGTDTQYF. DNA of the CDR3: TGCAGCGTTGAGAGGGGCACAGATACGCAGTATTTT.

In this sample, this clonotype turned up many times. The genes are TRBV20-1 and TRBJ2-1, with D unclear. Trimming took 3 bases from V and 0 from J, leaving 6 bases between them. This CDR3 is 13 amino acids long. Germline CDR1 DFQATT, CDR2 SNEGSKA (reference sequence). CDR3 nucleotide sequence: TGCAGTGCTAGCGTGAGCTCCTACAATGAGCAGTTCTTC. Its protein is CSASVSSYNEQFF.

On this clonotype: A junction end diverges from the germline sequence, so it may reflect a read error. The chain employs TRBV6-6 and TRBJ2-1; possible D gene TRBD2, 5 bases. The CDR3 loop spans 12 amino acids. Germline values: CDR1 MNHNY, CDR2 SVGAGI (reference sequence). The CDR3 reads CASSYTKEELYF. The CDR3 DNA reads as TGTGCCAGCAGTTACACTAAGGAGGAGTTGTATTTC.

In its sample, this clonotype was seen many times. The chain uses TRBV20-1 and TRBJ2-1; 11 bases match TRBD2. V shed 5 bases, J shed 3 bases, and the junction held 6 bases outside the gene matches. The CDR3 totals 15 residues. Germline V gene data show CDR1 as DFQATT and CDR2 as SNEGSKA (reference sequence). CDR3 sequence reads: CSARRSGGVYNEQFF. CDR3 DNA: TGCAGTGCTCGCCGTAGCGGGGGGGTCTACAATGAGCAGTTCTTC.

This clonotype was picked up many times. V usage is TRBV20-1 and J usage is TRBJ2-3; D remains unclear. The CDR3 has 14 residues. V shed 1 base and J shed 3 bases, with 11 bases lying between them. Germline values: CDR1 DFQATT, CDR2 SNEGSKA (reference sequence). The CDR3 region is CSARALTTTDTQYF. The CDR3 DNA follows: TGCAGTGCTAGAGCCCTGACCACGACAGATACGCAGTATTTT.

The rearrangement joins TRBV7-8 to TRBJ2-1, with D maybe TRBD2 (6 bases). V was shortened by 1 base and J by 8 bases, with 6 bases between the two germline ends. This CDR3 region has 12 residues. The germline V gene has CDR1 SGHVS and CDR2 FQNEAQ. The CDR3 nucleotides read TGTGCCAGCAGCTTAGGGAGGGATGAGCAGTTCTTC. Its translation: CASSLGRDEQFF. The whole variable domain, filled in from reference TRBV7-8 and TRBJ2-1, reads GAGVSQSPRYKVAKRGQDVALRCDPISGHVSLFWYQQALGQGPEFLTYFQNEAQLDKSGLPSDRFFAERPEGSVSTLKIQRTQQEDSAVYLCASSLGRDEQFFGPGTRLTVL.

This clonotype was seen a few times. The chain links TRBV11-2 to TRBJ2-7, with D tentatively TRBD2 (5 bases). The CDR3 totals 16 residues. Germline V lookup: CDR1 SGHAT, CDR2 FQNNGV. V lost 4 bases, J lost 7 bases, and 23 bases lay in between. The CDR3 nucleotides are TGTGCCAGCAGCTACCGAGACGGACTCCTGCGTGGGGAGCAGTACTTC. Residues: CASSYRDGLLRGEQYF.

The chain employs TRBV20-1 and TRBJ2-7, with D unresolved. V lost 1 base and J 6 bases, leaving 10 bases between the germline ends. Looked up from germline, CDR1 is DFQATT and CDR2 is SNEGSKA (reference sequence). CDR3 size: 12 residues. CDR3 coding DNA: TGCAGTGCTAGAGGCCGCATTCTCGAGCAGTACTTC. This gives the protein CSARGRILEQYF.

At least ten counts were recorded for this clonotype. The gene calls are TRBV20-1 and TRBJ1-1; TRBD1 is a possible D gene (5 bases). Trimming stripped 0 bases from V and 3 bases from J, with 11 bases between. Germline CDR1 and CDR2: DFQATT and SNEGSKA (reference sequence). CDR3 size: 14 residues. This CDR3 is CSAREGRYHTEAFF. The CDR3 coding sequence is TGCAGTGCTAGAGAGGGACGATATCACACTGAAGCTTTCTTT.

In this sample, this clonotype turned up many times. This chain links TRBV6-2 or TRBV6-3 with TRBJ1-2, with no clear D. The germline gives CDR1 MNHEY, CDR2 SVGEGT. The CDR3 sequence is 13 residues long. The V end was cut by 2 bases, the J end by 6 bases, with 10 bases between. This CDR3 is CASSYGRSDGYTF. The DNA for the CDR3 is TGTGCCAGCAGTTACGGCAGGTCGGATGGCTACACCTTC.

This clonotype was seen ten or more times. The chain links TRBV5-1 to TRBJ1-1; D is unresolved. Germline assignment: CDR1 SGHRS and CDR2 YFSETQ. This CDR3 spans 13 amino acids. V dropped 5 bases and J dropped 1 base, with 9 bases sitting between them. CDR3 DNA sequence: TGCGCCAGCAGTCACATGTCGAACACTGAAGCTTTCTTT. Protein sequence: CASSHMSNTEAFF.

The J gene is TRBJ2-3, the V gene TRBV6-2 or TRBV6-3, with D unresolved. Germline loops: CDR1 MNHEY, CDR2 SVGEGT. The CDR3 length is 15 residues. V was clipped by 2 bases and J by 0 bases, with 9 bases between them. In DNA form, the CDR3 reads TGTGCCAGCAGTTACGACGGCAAAAGCACAGATACGCAGTATTTT. Translation: CASSYDGKSTDTQYF.

The chain couples TRBV5-6 to TRBJ2-7; perhaps TRBD1 as D (5 bases). Trimming cost V 5 bases and J 5 bases, with 11 bases left between them. Germline CDR1 SGHDT, CDR2 YYEEEE. This CDR3 has 12 residues. The CDR3 DNA is TGTGCCAGCAGTCGGCAGGGTGACGAGCAGTACGTC. Translation gives CASSRQGDEQYV.

This clonotype has a handful of counts. The V gene is TRBV27, the J gene TRBJ2-1; D might be TRBD2 (5 bases). The V gene lost 7 bases and the J gene lost 6 bases, with 16 bases spanning the gap. Germline loops: CDR1 MNHEY, CDR2 SMNVEV (reference sequence). The CDR3 consists of 14 residues. Here the CDR3 DNA reads TGTGCCAGCATCAAGACCCTGGCGGGCAATGAGCAGTTCTTC. Translation gives CASIKTLAGNEQFF.

This clonotype was counted at least ten times. The rearrangement uses TRBV19 and TRBJ2-7, with D unclear. Germline V lookup: CDR1 LNHDA, CDR2 SQIVND (reference sequence). The CDR3 sequence is 11 residues long. The V end was cut by 3 bases, the J end by 7 bases, with 7 bases between. CDR3 coding DNA: TGTGCCAGTAGTATCTACGGAGAGCAGTACTTC. It yields the protein CASSIYGEQYF.

Ten or more counts support this clonotype. The chain has TRBV12-3 or TRBV12-4 and TRBJ2-5, with D uncertain. V dropped 5 bases and J dropped 1 base, with 8 bases sitting between them. This CDR3 comprises 13 residues. CDR3 DNA sequence: TGTGCCAGCAGTACGTTCGTCCAAGAGACCCAGTACTTC. It codes for CASSTFVQETQYF.

At least ten counts were recorded for this clonotype. The rearrangement joins TRBV9 to TRBJ2-2; possibly TRBD2 for D (5 bases). Trimming cost V 9 bases and J 6 bases, with 15 bases left between them. The germline V gene encodes CDR1 SGDLS and CDR2 YYNGEE. CDR3 length equals 13 residues. CDR3 residues: CAILQEVPGELFF. CDR3 sequence (DNA): TGTGCCATCCTCCAGGAGGTCCCCGGGGAGCTGTTTTTT.

This clonotype was recorded at least ten times. The chain is built from TRBV27 and TRBJ2-5; D may correspond to TRBD1 or TRBD2 (5 bases each). CDR3 length: 14 residues. Germline CDR1 reads MNHEY; CDR2 reads SMNVEV (reference sequence). V was trimmed by 3 bases and J by 6 bases, leaving 14 bases between them. The CDR3 DNA sequence: TGTGCCAGCAGTTTTGGGACGGGTGGGAAGACCCAGTACTTC. Protein product: CASSFGTGGKTQYF.

This clonotype was seen repeatedly, ten times or more. The rearrangement links TRBV10-2 to TRBJ2-3, with 11 bases that match TRBD2. CDR1 is WSHSY, CDR2 SAAADI, per germline. The length of the CDR3 is 15 residues. V shed 7 bases, J shed 0 bases, and the junction held 3 bases outside the gene matches. CDR3 in DNA: TGCGCCAGCACGACTAGCGGGGAGAGCACAGATACGCAGTATTTT. This translates into CASTTSGESTDTQYF.

This clonotype was detected only a few times. The gene calls are TRBV5-1 and TRBJ2-3, with 8 bases aligning to TRBD1. Trimming at V came to 2 bases and at J to 0 bases, leaving 2 bases not matched to a gene. There are 15 residues in the CDR3. Germline V gene sequence: CDR1 SGHRS, CDR2 YFSETQ. CDR3 sequence: CASSFRGRSTDTQYF. CDR3 nucleotides: TGCGCCAGCAGCTTCAGGGGGCGAAGCACAGATACGCAGTATTTT.

This clonotype appeared many times. The chain has TRBV12-3 or TRBV12-4 and TRBJ2-4; D is uncertain. The CDR3 is 14 residues long. Trimming removed 3 bases from V and 3 bases from J, with 9 bases in between. The CDR3 spells CASSFGGDKNIQYF. For the CDR3, the DNA is TGTGCCAGCAGTTTTGGTGGGGACAAAAACATTCAGTACTTC.

About this clonotype: A much more abundant neighbour one base away suggests this may be a read error. The chain links TRBV20-1 to TRBJ1-2, with 8 bases matching TRBD1. The CDR3 is 15 amino acids. CDR1 and CDR2 from the germline V gene are DFQATT and SNEGSKA (reference sequence). V lost 6 bases and J lost 3; bases outside the gene matches: 12. CDR3 nucleotides: TGCAGTGCCAGGAGGAGACCGACAGGGGACTATGGCTACACCTTC. It specifies CSARRRPTGDYGYTF.